Below are 30 T cell receptor beta chains sequenced from a single sample in a study of PD-1 blockade in classical Hodgkin lymphoma. The time point denotes: cycle 4 day 1 (C4D1), after more than five weeks of nivolumab. All patients experienced relapse after autologous stem cell transplantation, and brentuximab vedotin exposure was variable. Assay used: immunoSEQ multiplex PCR; TCRdb lists only in-frame clones, some missing. The table records roughly 96,000 clones, roughly 91% of them present only once. Specimen: peripheral blood mononuclear cells (PBMCs), collected before the fourth cycle of nivolumab. These TCRs come from a human donor with classical Hodgkin lymphoma.

This clone occurred a few times. The J gene is TRBJ1-5, the V gene TRBV16; no firm D call. Germline V gene lookup returns CDR1 KGHSY and CDR2 FQNENV. The CDR3 extends over 14 amino acids. V was trimmed by 0 bases and J by 1 base, leaving 4 bases between them. Written as DNA, the CDR3 is TGTGCCAGCAGCCAATCTGGCAGCAATCAGCCCCAGCATTTT. The encoded protein is CASSQSGSNQPQHF.

The chain couples TRBV13 to TRBJ2-1; 9 bases agree with TRBD2. Germline CDR1 is PRHDT and CDR2 is FYEKMQ (reference sequence). V trimming: 3 bases; J trimming: 2 bases; junction bases outside the gene matches: 5. The CDR3 has 16 amino acids. The CDR3 DNA is TGTGCCAGCAGCTTGGGAGCGGGAGGTGCCTACAATGAGCAGTTCTTC. Amino acids: CASSLGAGGAYNEQFF.

V is TRBV2 and J is TRBJ2-7; D perhaps matches TRBD1 (6 bases). The germline V gene has CDR1 SNHLY and CDR2 FYNNEI. The CDR3 covers 14 residues. V was shortened by 7 bases and J by 5 bases, with 18 bases between the two germline ends. In nucleotides, the CDR3 is TGTGCCAGCAAAGAACAGGGTCCAGGCCACGAGCAGTACTTC. Translating it yields CASKEQGPGHEQYF.

This clone was detected only once. The chain couples TRBV29-1 to TRBJ1-1; no reliable D call. This CDR3 is 16 amino acids long. Trimming took 6 bases from V and 7 from J, leaving 27 bases between them. Germline V lookup: CDR1 SQVTM, CDR2 ANQGSEA. CDR3 in amino acids: CSVQTLGLGKRGEAFF. The CDR3 DNA follows: TGCAGCGTCCAAACCCTAGGACTGGGGAAACGGGGTGAAGCTTTCTTT. The complete variable domain, with remaining parts taken from reference TRBV29-1 and TRBJ1-1, reads SAVISQKPSRDICQRGTSLTIQCQVDSQVTMMFWYRQQPGQSLTLIATANQGSEATYESGFVIDKFPISRPNLTFSTLTVSNMSPEDSSIYLCSVQTLGLGKRGEAFFGQGTRLTVV.

This sequence joins TRBV27 and TRBJ1-2; D might be TRBD1 (6 bases). The CDR3 is 15 residues long. V lost 6 bases and J 6 bases, leaving 20 bases between the germline ends. CDR1 and CDR2 (germline): MNHEY, SMNVEV (reference sequence). The CDR3 DNA reads as TGTGCCAGCAGCCCCTACGGGGGGGCGAAGGATGGCTACACCTTC. Amino acid sequence: CASSPYGGAKDGYTF.

The chain joins TRBV6-5 to TRBJ2-1, with 8 bases matching TRBD1. Germline V gene lookup returns CDR1 MNHEY and CDR2 SVGAGI. This CDR3 has 15 amino acids. The V gene end was trimmed by 7 bases and the J gene end by 5 bases; junction bases not matched to a gene: 10. The CDR3 loop is CASTKRQGSNNEQFF. DNA of the CDR3: TGTGCCAGCACGAAACGACAGGGGTCGAACAATGAGCAGTTCTTC.

The V gene is TRBV28, the J gene TRBJ2-5; D tentatively fits TRBD1 or TRBD2 (5 bases each). Per the germline V gene, CDR1 is MDHEN and CDR2 is SYDVKM. This CDR3 is built from 16 residues. V lost 8 bases and J 3 bases, leaving 22 bases between the germline ends. CDR3 amino acids: CASSGILASPEETQYF. The CDR3, as DNA: TGTGCCAGCTCAGGGATTCTGGCTAGCCCTGAAGAGACCCAGTACTTC.

This chain links TRBV9 with TRBJ2-1, with 12 bases aligning to TRBD2. Germline lookup yields CDR1 SGDLS and CDR2 YYNGEE. This CDR3 is 15 amino acids long. Germline trimming cut 4 bases from V and 4 bases from J; bases unmatched to any gene: 3. The CDR3 is CASSQLAGGYNEQFF. CDR3 DNA: TGTGCCAGCAGCCAACTAGCGGGAGGTTACAATGAGCAGTTCTTC. The whole variable domain, remainder taken from reference TRBV9 and TRBJ2-1, is DSGVTQTPKHLITATGQRVTLRCSPRSGDLSVYWYQQSLDQGLQFLIQYYNGEERAKGNILERFSAQQFPDLHSELNLSSLELGDSALYFCASSQLAGGYNEQFFGPGTRLTVL.

In this sample, this clone turned up a few times. The chain employs TRBV18 and TRBJ1-1; D unresolved. CDR3 length equals 13 residues. Germline CDR1 reads KGHSH; CDR2 reads LQKENI. The V end lost 2 bases, the J end lost 7 bases, and 11 bases lay between the germline ends. The CDR3 DNA follows: TGTGCCAGCTCACCAGCGGGAGACCTTGAAGCTTTCTTT. Encoded protein: CASSPAGDLEAFF.

CDR3: CASSLRAVTGFGMNTEAFF. DNA of the CDR3: TGTGCCAGCAGCTTAAGAGCGGTCACAGGGTTTGGCATGAACACTGAAGCTTTCTTT. The chain recombines TRBV7-3 with TRBJ1-1; TRBD1 might be the D (6 bases). The CDR3 totals 19 residues. Germline V gene sequence: CDR1 SGHTA, CDR2 FQGTGA. With 1 base removed from V and 0 bases from J, the gap between germline ends came to 21 bases.

This chain joins TRBV5-1 and TRBJ2-2, with 7 bases lining up with TRBD1. V trimming: 7 bases; J trimming: 6 bases; junction bases outside the gene matches: 24. Germline assignment: CDR1 SGHRS and CDR2 YFSETQ. The CDR3 consists of 19 residues. The CDR3 DNA is TGCGCCAGCGGGTGGGGACAGCCGGGACACGTCTTCTCGGCCGGGGAGCTGTTTTTT. Its protein product is CASGWGQPGHVFSAGELFF. Looking up the rest from reference TRBV5-1 and TRBJ2-2 gives the full variable domain: KAGVTQTPRYLIKTRGQQVTLSCSPISGHRSVSWYQQTPGQGLQFLFEYFSETQRNKGNFPGRFSGRQFSNSRSEMNVSTLELGDSALYLCASGWGQPGHVFSAGELFFGEGSRLTVL.

Comments on this clone: The junction does not match germline at one end; this may be a read error. The chain is built from TRBV18 and TRBJ1-3, with D unclear. The CDR3 has 13 amino acids. Per the germline V gene, CDR1 is KGHSH and CDR2 is LQKENI. The CDR3 loop reads CASSPHPRDRPDF. CDR3 nucleotide sequence: TGTGCCAGCTCACCCCACCCCCGGGATCGCCCCGATTTT.

The chain employs TRBV14 and TRBJ1-4, with D unresolved. Trimming took 0 bases from V and 1 from J, leaving 9 bases between them. The CDR3 is made up of 16 amino acids. CDR1 and CDR2 from the germline V gene are SGHDN and FVKESK. Here the CDR3 reads CASSQDRLETNEKLFF. The CDR3 DNA sequence: TGTGCCAGCAGCCAAGATAGACTAGAAACTAATGAAAAACTGTTTTTT.

The chain couples TRBV7-9 to TRBJ2-1, with D possibly being TRBD2 (5 bases). Trimming left V 3 bases short and J 0 bases short, with 12 bases between. The CDR3 extends over 16 amino acids. Germline V gene lookup returns CDR1 SEHNR and CDR2 FQNEAQ (reference sequence). This CDR3 reads CASSFPTRSSYNEQFF. The DNA for the CDR3 is TGTGCCAGCAGCTTCCCAACTAGAAGCTCCTACAATGAGCAGTTCTTC.

The gene calls are TRBV30 and TRBJ2-7; TRBD2 is a possible D gene (6 bases). Trimming left V 3 bases short and J 1 base short, with 13 bases between. The CDR3 length is 14 residues. Germline V lookup: CDR1 GTSNPN, CDR2 SVGIG (reference sequence). The CDR3 sequence: CAWSRDWTSYEQYF. The CDR3 DNA reads TGTGCCTGGAGCCGGGACTGGACTTCCTACGAGCAGTACTTC.

This clone showed up just once. The V call is TRBV28, the J call TRBJ2-1, with D possibly matching TRBD2 (5 bases). Trimming stripped 5 bases from V and 1 base from J, with 12 bases between. The CDR3 loop spans 15 amino acids. In germline, CDR1 is MDHEN, CDR2 SYDVKM. The CDR3 loop is CASSLPGLSYNEQFF. DNA of the CDR3: TGTGCCAGCAGTCTCCCGGGGTTATCCTACAATGAGCAGTTCTTC. Filled out from reference TRBV28 and TRBJ2-1, the complete variable domain reads DVKVTQSSRYLVKRTGEKVFLECVQDMDHENMFWYRQDPGLGLRLIYFSYDVKMKEKGDIPEGYSVSREKKERFSLILESASTNQTSMYLCASSLPGLSYNEQFFGPGTRLTVL.

This clone occurred once. The CDR3 is CASLGRGGNQPQHF. CDR3 in DNA: TGTGCCAGTCTGGGGAGGGGGGGTAATCAGCCCCAGCATTTT. J is TRBJ1-5 and V is TRBV7-3; tentatively, D is TRBD1 (6 bases). The V end was cut by 9 bases, the J end by 4 bases, with 16 bases between. This CDR3 has 14 residues. The germline V gene encodes CDR1 SGHTA and CDR2 FQGTGA.

The chain recombines TRBV6-5 with TRBJ2-7; 10 positions match TRBD1. The CDR3 totals 16 residues. In germline, CDR1 is MNHEY, CDR2 SVGAGI. V lost 0 bases and J lost 7; bases outside the gene matches: 9. The DNA of the CDR3 is TGTGCCAGCAGTTACTCGAAGACAGGGGGCGCGTGGGAGCAGTACTTC. Protein sequence: CASSYSKTGGAWEQYF.

This rearrangement joins TRBV2 to TRBJ1-1, with D perhaps TRBD1 (5 bases). The CDR3 extends over 14 amino acids. With 2 bases removed from V and 4 bases from J, the gap between germline ends came to 11 bases. Germline V gene sequence: CDR1 SNHLY, CDR2 FYNNEI. The CDR3 spells CASSEMAGFTEAFF. The CDR3 DNA is TGTGCCAGCAGTGAAATGGCAGGGTTCACTGAAGCTTTCTTT. The variable domain in full, completed from reference TRBV2 and TRBJ1-1, reads EPEVTQTPSHQVTQMGQEVILRCVPISNHLYFYWYRQILGQKVEFLVSFYNNEISEKSEIFDDQFSVERPDGSNFTLKIRSTKLEDSAMYFCASSEMAGFTEAFFGQGTRLTVV.

The CDR3 reads CASSPDTSGRYEQYF. The CDR3 coding sequence is TGTGCCAGCTCACCGGATACTAGCGGAAGGTACGAGCAGTACTTC. The J gene is TRBJ2-7, the V gene TRBV18; 8 bases are a match to TRBD2. There are 15 residues in the CDR3. CDR1 KGHSH and CDR2 LQKENI come from the germline V gene. Losses at the gene ends were 3 bases for V and 4 bases for J; bases not matched to a gene: 8.

This chain connects TRBV7-6 to TRBJ2-3, with D maybe TRBD1 (5 bases). This CDR3 has 14 residues. V was pared by 1 base and J by 13 bases, with 18 bases between. The V gene's germline CDR1 is SGHVS and CDR2 FNYEAQ. CDR3 sequence: CASSLGGHSPPEYF. The CDR3 DNA reads TGTGCCAGCAGCTTAGGCGGACACTCCCCACCGGAGTATTTT.

V usage is TRBV5-1 and J usage is TRBJ2-7; 7 bases line up with TRBD2. J gave up 2 bases and V 5 bases, and 7 bases lay outside the gene matches. Per the germline V gene, CDR1 is SGHRS and CDR2 is YFSETQ. This CDR3 comprises 14 residues. CDR3 coding DNA: TGCGCCAGCAGTGCCGGGGGGTCCACCTACGAGCAGTACTTC. Its protein product is CASSAGGSTYEQYF.

The count of this clone is one. The chain recombines TRBV29-1 with TRBJ1-1; no firm D call. This CDR3 has 13 residues. V lost 3 bases and J lost 1, with 9 bases in between. Germline V gives CDR1 SQVTM, CDR2 ANQGSEA. CDR3 sequence reads: CSVELQPNTEAFF. Here the CDR3 DNA reads TGCAGCGTTGAGTTACAGCCGAACACTGAAGCTTTCTTT.

This clone has just one count. This chain links TRBV30 with TRBJ2-3; TRBD2 might be the D (6 bases). V dropped 1 base and J dropped 2 bases, with 13 bases sitting between them. The CDR3 length is 15 residues. Germline lookup yields CDR1 GTSNPN and CDR2 SVGIG (reference sequence). The CDR3 region has the DNA TGTGCCTGGAGTGCAGGGACGGGGGACACAGATACGCAGTATTTT. Translated: CAWSAGTGDTDTQYF.

The V and J genes are TRBV6-1 and TRBJ1-1; 7 nucleotides align to TRBD1. Germline V gene data show CDR1 as MNHNS and CDR2 as SASEGT. CDR3 size: 13 residues. Trimming at V came to 10 bases and at J to 7 bases, leaving 12 bases not matched to a gene. CDR3 protein: CATPGQNLIEAFF. The DNA of the CDR3 is TGTGCCACCCCGGGACAGAATCTTATTGAAGCTTTCTTT.

The chain employs TRBV28 and TRBJ1-5; 8 bases are shared with TRBD1. From germline, CDR1 is MDHEN and CDR2 SYDVKM. J gave up 1 base and V 7 bases, and 6 bases lay outside the gene matches. The CDR3 contains 15 residues. CDR3 sequence (DNA): TGTGCCAGCATAGAAGGGGACAGGAGCAATCAGCCCCAGCATTTT. Its protein is CASIEGDRSNQPQHF.

This chain connects TRBV9 to TRBJ2-5; D is unresolved. Trimming pared 0 bases from V and 4 bases from J, leaving 13 bases between. This CDR3 is 15 amino acids long. Germline CDR1 is SGDLS and CDR2 is YYNGEE. This CDR3 reads CASSVGYEGGETQYF. CDR3 in DNA: TGTGCCAGCAGCGTAGGGTACGAAGGCGGAGAGACCCAGTACTTC.

V and J are TRBV28 and TRBJ1-4, with D tentatively TRBD1 (6 bases). This CDR3 is 14 amino acids long. V lost 4 bases to trimming and J lost 4 bases, with 10 bases between them. Germline assignment: CDR1 MDHEN and CDR2 SYDVKM. This CDR3 is CASSSGQINEKLFF. CDR3 DNA sequence: TGTGCCAGCAGTTCTGGACAGATTAATGAAAAACTGTTTTTT.

The chain combines TRBV2 with TRBJ2-5, with D possibly being TRBD1 (6 bases). V was trimmed by 4 bases and J by 1 base, leaving 10 bases between them. CDR1 is SNHLY and CDR2 is FYNNEI in the germline V gene. This CDR3 is built from 14 residues. For the CDR3, the DNA is TGTGCCAGCAGTGGACAGGTATCCCAAGAGACCCAGTACTTC. Protein sequence: CASSGQVSQETQYF.

The chain uses TRBV5-6 and TRBJ2-7; 7 nucleotides line up with TRBD1. The CDR3 length is 15 residues. The ends lost 4 bases at V and 0 bases at J; junction bases unmatched: 7. Germline CDR1 SGHDT, CDR2 YYEEEE. The CDR3 is CASSPPGQSSYEQYF. DNA of the CDR3: TGTGCCAGCAGCCCCCCGGGACAGAGCTCCTACGAGCAGTACTTC.